A single sample is the source of the 18 T cell receptor beta chains below, sequenced in a study of radiation and T cells in renal cell carcinoma. Assay: immunoSEQ multiplex PCR; the TCRdb copy retains only in-frame clones and omits some. The sample records around 4,000 clones, roughly 60% being singletons. Treatment of the sample: 15 Gy SBRT to primary tumor, nephrectomy 4 weeks later. The sequencing here drew on tumor tissue, taken from a patient whose treatment included radiotherapy and nephrectomy. The receptor set was obtained from a woman aged 55 to 70 with renal cell carcinoma.

The V and J genes are TRBV6-9 and TRBJ1-2; D call uncertain. V was trimmed by 5 bases and J by 7 bases, leaving 11 bases between them. In germline, CDR1 is MNHGY, CDR2 SVAAGI. The CDR3 is 12 amino acids. The CDR3 region has the DNA TGTGCCAGCAGTCCGGGTAACGGTGGCTACACCTTC. Amino acid sequence: CASSPGNGGYTF.

This chain joins TRBV19 and TRBJ1-2; TRBD1 matches 7 bases. CDR3 length: 14 residues. From germline, CDR1 is LNHDA and CDR2 SQIVND (reference sequence). V shed 5 bases and J 4 bases; nucleotides not matched to a gene: 7. The CDR3 region has the DNA TGTGCCAGTAGTCCCCGACAGGGCCTCTATGGCTACACCTTC. Translating it yields CASSPRQGLYGYTF. The full variable domain, its missing parts supplied by reference TRBV19 and TRBJ1-2, is DGGITQSPKYLFRKEGQNVTLSCEQNLNHDAMYWYRQDPGQGLRLIYYSQIVNDFQKGDIAEGYSVSREKKESFPLTVTSAQKNPTAFYLCASSPRQGLYGYTFGSGTRLTVV.

The gene calls are TRBV6-6 and TRBJ2-5; perhaps D is TRBD1 or TRBD2 (6 bases each). Germline V CDR1 and CDR2: MNHNY, SVGAGI (reference sequence). This CDR3 spans 15 amino acids. V was cut by 2 bases and J by 5 bases, with 15 bases left in between. CDR3 amino acids: CASSYGTGSGETQYF. The CDR3 DNA reads as TGTGCCAGCAGTTACGGTACAGGGAGCGGGGAGACCCAGTACTTC.

V usage is TRBV11-2 and J usage is TRBJ2-3, with D unclear. Trimming cost V 5 bases and J 2 bases, with 8 bases left between them. Germline lookup yields CDR1 SGHAT and CDR2 FQNNGV. The CDR3 is 13 amino acids. The DNA of the CDR3 is TGTGCCAGCAGCCCCGGGTCCACAGATACGCAGTATTTT. It translates to CASSPGSTDTQYF.

V and J are TRBV30 and TRBJ1-3, with D possibly matching TRBD1 (5 bases). Germline assignment: CDR1 GTSNPN and CDR2 SVGIG (reference sequence). The CDR3 is 14 residues long. The V gene lost 4 bases and the J gene lost 0 bases, with 10 bases spanning the gap. Here the CDR3 DNA reads TGTGCCTGGAAAACAGGATACTCTGGAAACACCATATATTTT. Translating gives CAWKTGYSGNTIYF.

The chain carries TRBV6-6 and TRBJ1-2, with TRBD1 matching over 7 bases. This CDR3 has 15 residues. Germline V gene lookup returns CDR1 MNHNY and CDR2 SVGAGI (reference sequence). V was clipped by 5 bases and J by 0 bases; unmatched bases: 6. CDR3 protein: CASSRGQVANYGYTF. The CDR3 DNA is TGTGCCAGCAGTCGCGGACAGGTAGCTAACTATGGCTACACCTTC.

The V gene is TRBV25-1, the J gene TRBJ2-2, with D hard to call. The ends were cut back, 1 base at V and 7 bases at J, with 16 bases in the middle. The CDR3 totals 16 residues. In germline, CDR1 is MGHDK, CDR2 SYGVNS. The CDR3 region is CASSESTADHGGELFF. The CDR3 coding sequence is TGTGCCAGCAGTGAATCCACCGCAGATCACGGCGGGGAGCTGTTTTTT.

This clone has only a few counts. This chain links TRBV15 with TRBJ2-3; D is ambiguous. This CDR3 has 17 amino acids. The germline CDR1 and CDR2 sequences are LNHNV and YYDKDF (reference sequence). The ends were cut back, 0 bases at V and 1 base at J, with 14 bases in the middle. CDR3 bases: TGTGCCACCAGCAGAGATATGAGTTCCCGTCGCACAGATACGCAGTATTTT. It yields the protein CATSRDMSSRRTDTQYF.

The chain joins TRBV19 to TRBJ1-5; weak D call: TRBD1 (5 bases). Germline CDR1 is LNHDA and CDR2 is SQIVND (reference sequence). The CDR3 runs 14 residues. Trimming left V 4 bases short and J 1 base short, with 8 bases between. CDR3: CASSTTASNQPQHF. The DNA for the CDR3 is TGTGCCAGTAGTACGACAGCGAGCAATCAGCCCCAGCATTTT.

This chain uses TRBV5-6 with TRBJ1-2; 8 bases align to TRBD1. The V segment lost 2 bases and the J segment 5 bases; nucleotides outside the gene matches: 14. The CDR3 contains 17 residues. Germline lookup yields CDR1 SGHDT and CDR2 YYEEEE. CDR3 amino acids: CASSFPPPTGARYGYTF. DNA of the CDR3: TGTGCCAGCAGCTTCCCCCCGCCGACAGGGGCTCGGTATGGCTACACCTTC.

The chain is built from TRBV7-2 and TRBJ2-3; D is unclear. CDR1 is SGHTA and CDR2 is FQGNSA in the germline V gene. V was pared by 1 base and J by 6 bases, with 14 bases between. The CDR3 length is 15 residues. The CDR3 loop reads CASSLEDGSWDTQYF. In DNA, the CDR3 is TGTGCCAGCAGCTTAGAAGACGGCTCATGGGATACGCAGTATTTT.

The chain uses TRBV19 and TRBJ2-3; maybe TRBD2 (5 bases). Germline V gene lookup returns CDR1 LNHDA and CDR2 SQIVND (reference sequence). The CDR3 covers 13 residues. V was cut by 3 bases and J by 6 bases, with 10 bases left in between. The CDR3 DNA reads TGTGCCAGTAGTATGGGTTGGAGGGATACGCAGTATTTT. Translation gives CASSMGWRDTQYF.

This chain joins TRBV2 and TRBJ2-1, with a tentative D call TRBD2 (5 bases). The CDR3 consists of 15 residues. Trimming cost V 2 bases and J 0 bases, with 8 bases left between them. Germline CDR1 is SNHLY and CDR2 is FYNNEI. The CDR3 region has the DNA TGTGCCAGCAGTGAATGGGAGAGCTCCTACAATGAGCAGTTCTTC. This codes for CASSEWESSYNEQFF.

The chain uses TRBV11-2 and TRBJ2-1; D may correspond to TRBD1 or TRBD2 (6 bases each). The V end lost 5 bases, the J end lost 5 bases, and 19 bases lay between the germline ends. The germline V gene has CDR1 SGHAT and CDR2 FQNNGV. The length of the CDR3 is 16 residues. The CDR3 loop is CASSKEGVYLDNEQFF. CDR3 nucleotides: TGTGCCAGCAGCAAGGAGGGGGTTTATCTCGACAATGAGCAGTTCTTC.

The chain joins TRBV14 to TRBJ2-5, with 7 bases aligning to TRBD1. After removal of 2 bases from V and 2 bases from J, the junction contained 2 bases not matched to a gene. From germline, CDR1 is SGHDN and CDR2 FVKESK. This CDR3 spans 14 amino acids. CDR3 region: CASSQNRGQETQYF. The CDR3 bases are TGTGCCAGCAGCCAAAACAGGGGACAAGAGACCCAGTACTTC.

The chain has TRBV7-8 and TRBJ2-7; D is perhaps TRBD2 (5 bases). This CDR3 has 14 residues. Per germline, CDR1 SGHVS and CDR2 FQNEAQ. The V and J ends lost 0 bases and 0 bases respectively, with 6 bases between them. The CDR3 region is CASSLAGSSYEQYF. The CDR3 nucleotides read TGTGCCAGCAGCTTAGCTGGGAGCTCCTACGAGCAGTACTTC. The full variable domain, completed using reference TRBV7-8 and TRBJ2-7, is GAGVSQSPRYKVAKRGQDVALRCDPISGHVSLFWYQQALGQGPEFLTYFQNEAQLDKSGLPSDRFFAERPEGSVSTLKIQRTQQEDSAVYLCASSLAGSSYEQYFGPGTRLTVT.

CDR3 nucleotide sequence: TGCGCCAGCAGGCAGCGGGCCTTGCAGTTCTTC. This translates into CASRQRALQFF. The chain is built from TRBV10-2 and TRBJ2-1, with D possibly matching TRBD2 (6 bases). The CDR3 loop spans 11 amino acids. Trimming left V 6 bases short and J 12 bases short, with 12 bases between. Germline assignment: CDR1 WSHSY and CDR2 SAAADI.

The rearrangement joins TRBV7-9 to TRBJ2-1; TRBD2 agrees at 10 bases. The CDR3 sequence is 15 residues long. Germline assignment: CDR1 SEHNR and CDR2 FQNEAQ (reference sequence). Trimming at V came to 5 bases and at J to 5 bases, leaving 6 bases not matched to a gene. CDR3 sequence: CASSAWTSGNNEQFF. CDR3 bases: TGTGCCAGCAGCGCCTGGACTAGCGGCAACAATGAGCAGTTCTTC.